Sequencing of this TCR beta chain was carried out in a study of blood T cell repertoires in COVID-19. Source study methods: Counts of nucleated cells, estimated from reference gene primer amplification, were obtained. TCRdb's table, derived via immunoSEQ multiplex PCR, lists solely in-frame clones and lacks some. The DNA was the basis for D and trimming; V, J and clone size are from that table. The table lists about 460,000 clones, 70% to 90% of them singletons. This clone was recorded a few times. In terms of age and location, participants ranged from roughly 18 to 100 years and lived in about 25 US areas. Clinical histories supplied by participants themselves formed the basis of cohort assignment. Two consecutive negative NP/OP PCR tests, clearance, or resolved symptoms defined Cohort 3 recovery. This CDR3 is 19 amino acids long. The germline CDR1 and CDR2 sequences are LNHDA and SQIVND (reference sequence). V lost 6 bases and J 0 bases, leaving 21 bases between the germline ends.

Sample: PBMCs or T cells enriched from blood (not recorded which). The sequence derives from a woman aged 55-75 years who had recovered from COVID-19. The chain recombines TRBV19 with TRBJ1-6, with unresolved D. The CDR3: CASSPQRPGYISYNSPLHF. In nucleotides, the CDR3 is TGTGCCAGTAGCCCACAACGCCCAGGCTATATCTCCTATAATTCACCCCTCCACTTT. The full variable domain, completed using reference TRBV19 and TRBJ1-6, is DGGITQSPKYLFRKEGQNVTLSCEQNLNHDAMYWYRQDPGQGLRLIYYSQIVNDFQKGDIAEGYSVSREKKESFPLTVTSAQKNPTAFYLCASSPQRPGYISYNSPLHFGNGTRLTVT.